This TCR beta chain was obtained from a study of cytotoxic CD8 clonotypes in ibrutinib-treated CLL. Study context: Complete response was seen in 2 patients and partial in approximately 25; about twelve progressed and roughly 15 stayed remitted after a median around 6 years. Study outcomes and limitations: On treatment, the uncommon public clonotypes contracted or remained stable.

Germline CDR1 MDHEN, CDR2 SYDVKM. The CDR3 covers 15 residues. With 5 bases removed from V and 0 bases from J, the gap between germline ends came to 14 bases. A remark on this clone: Its cognate antigen is unknown.

The data were produced by immunoSEQ multiplex PCR, yet TCRdb's version contains in-frame clones alone and is incomplete. The sample includes fewer than 400,000 clones, 67% seen only once; the top ten take 6% to 6.5%. The chain couples TRBV28 to TRBJ2-7; tentatively, D is TRBD1 or TRBD2 (5 bases each). The source material was PBMCs, sampled after 36 months of ibrutinib treatment. The receptor was derived from a human donor with chronic lymphocytic leukemia. Here the CDR3 reads CASSGAAGYSYEQYF. CDR3 nucleotides: TGTGCCAGCAGTGGAGCGGCAGGGTACTCCTACGAGCAGTACTTC. The whole variable domain, remainder taken from reference TRBV28 and TRBJ2-7, is DVKVTQSSRYLVKRTGEKVFLECVQDMDHENMFWYRQDPGLGLRLIYFSYDVKMKEKGDIPEGYSVSREKKERFSLILESASTNQTSMYLCASSGAAGYSYEQYFGPGTRLTVT.